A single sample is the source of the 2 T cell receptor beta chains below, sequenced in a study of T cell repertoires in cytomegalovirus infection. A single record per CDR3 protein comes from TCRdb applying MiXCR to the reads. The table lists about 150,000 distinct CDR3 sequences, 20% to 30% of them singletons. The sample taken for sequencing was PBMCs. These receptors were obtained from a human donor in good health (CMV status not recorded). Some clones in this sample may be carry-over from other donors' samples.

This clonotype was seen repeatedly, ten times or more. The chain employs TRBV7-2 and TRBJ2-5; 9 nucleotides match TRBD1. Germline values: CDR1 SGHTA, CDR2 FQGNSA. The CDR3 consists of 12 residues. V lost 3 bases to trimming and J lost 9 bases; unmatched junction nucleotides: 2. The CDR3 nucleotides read TGTGCCAGCAGCTTGACAGGGGGTGCCCAGTACTTC. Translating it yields CASSLTGGAQYF.

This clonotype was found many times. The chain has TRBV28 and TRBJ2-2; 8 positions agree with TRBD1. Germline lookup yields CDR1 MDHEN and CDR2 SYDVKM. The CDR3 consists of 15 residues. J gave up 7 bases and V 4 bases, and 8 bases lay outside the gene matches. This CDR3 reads CASSWSDRVGGELFF. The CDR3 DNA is TGTGCCAGCAGTTGGTCGGACAGGGTCGGCGGGGAGCTGTTTTTT.